This T cell receptor (beta chain) came from a study of T cell responses to AZD1222 COVID-19 vaccine. General study findings and limits: Possibly, clonal diversity was underestimated; donors were largely white British and included more females.

V was cut by 5 bases and J by 9 bases, with 17 bases left in between. Per germline, CDR1 SGHTA and CDR2 FQGNSA. The CDR3 is 14 amino acids. The table came from immunoSEQ multiplex PCR; TCRdb's copy has only in-frame clones and leaves some out. The repertoire holds 150,000 to 200,000 clones, with around 92% as singletons. On this clone: Its antigen is as yet unknown.

This material consisted of peripheral blood, taken on day 0 of AZD1222 vaccination. This clonotype was sampled from an adult in good health. V gene TRBV7-2 combines with J gene TRBJ2-1; maybe TRBD2 (5 bases). CDR3 region: CASSLTSFEGEQFF. CDR3 coding DNA: TGTGCCAGCAGCCTAACTAGTTTTGAGGGTGAGCAGTTCTTC.